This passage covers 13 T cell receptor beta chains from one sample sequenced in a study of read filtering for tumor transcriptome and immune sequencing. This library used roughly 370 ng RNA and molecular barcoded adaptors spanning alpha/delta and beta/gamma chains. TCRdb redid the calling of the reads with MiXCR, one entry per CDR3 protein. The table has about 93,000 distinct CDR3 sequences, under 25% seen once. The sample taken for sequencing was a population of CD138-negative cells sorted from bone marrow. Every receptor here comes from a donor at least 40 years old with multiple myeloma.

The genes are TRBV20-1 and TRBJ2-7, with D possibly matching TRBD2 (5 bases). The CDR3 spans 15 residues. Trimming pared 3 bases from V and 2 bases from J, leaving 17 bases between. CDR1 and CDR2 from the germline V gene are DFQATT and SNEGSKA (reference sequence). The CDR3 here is CSASPSGKRAYEQYF. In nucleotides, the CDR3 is TGCAGTGCTAGCCCTTCGGGGAAGAGGGCCTACGAGCAGTACTTC.

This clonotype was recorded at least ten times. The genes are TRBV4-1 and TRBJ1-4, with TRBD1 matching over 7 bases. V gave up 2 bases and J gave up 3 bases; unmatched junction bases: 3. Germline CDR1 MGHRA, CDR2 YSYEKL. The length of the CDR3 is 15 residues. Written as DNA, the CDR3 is TGCGCCAGCAGCCAACCCGGGACAGCTAATGAAAAACTGTTTTTT. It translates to CASSQPGTANEKLFF.

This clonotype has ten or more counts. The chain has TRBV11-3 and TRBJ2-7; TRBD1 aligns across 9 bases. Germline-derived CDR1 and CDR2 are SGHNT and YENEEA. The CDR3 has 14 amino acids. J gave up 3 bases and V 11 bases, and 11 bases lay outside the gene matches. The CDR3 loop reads CALTRQGGIYEQYF. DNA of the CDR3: TGTGCCCTTACCCGACAGGGGGGGATCTACGAGCAGTACTTC.

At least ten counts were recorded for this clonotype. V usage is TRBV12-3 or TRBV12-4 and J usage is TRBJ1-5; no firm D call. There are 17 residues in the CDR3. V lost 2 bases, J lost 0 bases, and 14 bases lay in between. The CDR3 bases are TGTGCCAGCAGTTTAAGGTCAGGTTATTATAGCAATCAGCCCCAGCATTTT. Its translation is CASSLRSGYYSNQPQHF.

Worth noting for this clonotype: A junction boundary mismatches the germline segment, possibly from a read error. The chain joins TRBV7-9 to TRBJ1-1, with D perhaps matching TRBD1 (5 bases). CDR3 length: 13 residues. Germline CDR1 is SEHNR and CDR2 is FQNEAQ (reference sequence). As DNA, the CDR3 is TGTGCCGGCAGCGCCGGTGGGGGGACTGAAGCTTTCTTT. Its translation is CAGSAGGGTEAFF.

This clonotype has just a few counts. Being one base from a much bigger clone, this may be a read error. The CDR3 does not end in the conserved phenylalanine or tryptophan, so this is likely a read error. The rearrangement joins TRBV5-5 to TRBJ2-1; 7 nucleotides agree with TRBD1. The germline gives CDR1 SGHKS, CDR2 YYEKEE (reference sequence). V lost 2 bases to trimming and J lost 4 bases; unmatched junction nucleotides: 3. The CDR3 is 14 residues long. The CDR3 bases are TGTGCCAGCAGCTTCCGGGACAGATACAATGAGCAGTTCCTC. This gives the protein CASSFRDRYNEQFL.

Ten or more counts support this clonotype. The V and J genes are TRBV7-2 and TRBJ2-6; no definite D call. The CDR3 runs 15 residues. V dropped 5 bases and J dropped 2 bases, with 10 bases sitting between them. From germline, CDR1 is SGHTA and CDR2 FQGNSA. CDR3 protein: CASSRGRAGANVLTF. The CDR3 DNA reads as TGTGCCAGCAGCCGAGGAAGGGCTGGGGCCAACGTCCTGACTTTC.

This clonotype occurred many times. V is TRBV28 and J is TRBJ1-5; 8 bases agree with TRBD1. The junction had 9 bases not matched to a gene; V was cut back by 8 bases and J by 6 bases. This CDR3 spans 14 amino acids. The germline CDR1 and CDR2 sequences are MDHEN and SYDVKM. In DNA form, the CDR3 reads TGTGCCAGCGGGCTGACAGGGGAGGGTCAGCCCCAGCATTTT. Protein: CASGLTGEGQPQHF.

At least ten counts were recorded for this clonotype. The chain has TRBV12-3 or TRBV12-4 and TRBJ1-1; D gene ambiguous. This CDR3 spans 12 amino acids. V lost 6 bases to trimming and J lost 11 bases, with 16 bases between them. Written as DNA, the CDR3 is TGTGCCAGCAGCCTCGACGGACCTCAGGCTTTCTTT. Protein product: CASSLDGPQAFF.

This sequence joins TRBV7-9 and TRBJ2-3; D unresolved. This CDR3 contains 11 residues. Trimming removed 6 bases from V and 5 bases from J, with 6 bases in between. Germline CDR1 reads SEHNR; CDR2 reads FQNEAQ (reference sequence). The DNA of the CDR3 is TGTGCCAGCAGAATAGGAGATACGCAGTATTTT. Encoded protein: CASRIGDTQYF.

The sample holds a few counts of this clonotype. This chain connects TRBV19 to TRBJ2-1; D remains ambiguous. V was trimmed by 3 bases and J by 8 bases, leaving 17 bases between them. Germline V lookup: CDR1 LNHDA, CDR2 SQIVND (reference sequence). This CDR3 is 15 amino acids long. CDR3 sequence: CASSMAILTGDEQFF. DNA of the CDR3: TGTGCCAGTAGTATGGCTATTCTGACTGGGGATGAGCAGTTCTTC. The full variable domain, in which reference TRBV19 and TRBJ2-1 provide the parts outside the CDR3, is DGGITQSPKYLFRKEGQNVTLSCEQNLNHDAMYWYRQDPGQGLRLIYYSQIVNDFQKGDIAEGYSVSREKKESFPLTVTSAQKNPTAFYLCASSMAILTGDEQFFGPGTRLTVL.

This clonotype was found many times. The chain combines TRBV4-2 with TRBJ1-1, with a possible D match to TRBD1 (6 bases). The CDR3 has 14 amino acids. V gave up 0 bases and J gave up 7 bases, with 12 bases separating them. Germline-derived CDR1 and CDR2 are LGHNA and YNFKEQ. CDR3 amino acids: CASSQDRQGREAFF. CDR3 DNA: TGTGCCAGCAGCCAAGATCGGCAGGGGCGTGAAGCTTTCTTT.

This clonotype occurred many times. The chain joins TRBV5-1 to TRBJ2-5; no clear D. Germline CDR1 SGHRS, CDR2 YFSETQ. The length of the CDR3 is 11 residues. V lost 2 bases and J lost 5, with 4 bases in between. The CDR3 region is CASSFGETQYF. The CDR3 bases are TGCGCCAGCAGCTTCGGGGAGACCCAGTACTTC.